This passage covers 5 T cell receptor beta chains from one sample sequenced in a study of beta chain features in type 1 diabetes. Expressed TCRB transcripts were sequenced because the isolated RNA had all been reverse transcribed beforehand. This table comes from immunoSEQ multiplex PCR, and its TCRdb copy is limited to in-frame clones, with some not included. The sample carries around 330,000 clones, approximately 10% recorded once. Specimen: naive CD4+ T cells from blood. Receptors were obtained from a woman in her 30s in good health.

This clone was found a few times. The chain links TRBV5-6 to TRBJ2-1, with 11 bases that match TRBD2. The CDR3 is 17 residues long. The V and J ends lost 2 bases and 4 bases, in that order; junction bases with no gene match: 8. Germline V gene data show CDR1 as SGHDT and CDR2 as YYEEEE. CDR3: CASSFLSGTSGYNEQFF. In nucleotides, the CDR3 is TGTGCCAGCAGCTTCCTTTCCGGGACTAGCGGTTACAATGAGCAGTTCTTC.

The CDR3 region has the DNA TGTGCCAGCAGCTCCGTGAGACAGGGCTACGAGCAGTACTTC. Amino acid sequence: CASSSVRQGYEQYF. The chain combines TRBV11-2 with TRBJ2-7; the match to TRBD1 covers 7 bases. The ends lost 4 bases at V and 3 bases at J; junction bases unmatched: 6. Looked up from germline, CDR1 is SGHAT and CDR2 is FQNNGV. The CDR3 runs to 14 residues.

This clone was detected only a few times. The chain joins TRBV19 to TRBJ2-1; TRBD1 aligns across 7 bases. Germline V gives CDR1 LNHDA, CDR2 SQIVND (reference sequence). The CDR3 loop spans 14 amino acids. Trimming at V came to 2 bases and at J to 5 bases, leaving 3 bases not matched to a gene. DNA of the CDR3: TGTGCCAGTAGTATAATGGACAGGAACAATGAGCAGTTCTTC. Translation: CASSIMDRNNEQFF. The whole variable domain, filled in from reference TRBV19 and TRBJ2-1, reads DGGITQSPKYLFRKEGQNVTLSCEQNLNHDAMYWYRQDPGQGLRLIYYSQIVNDFQKGDIAEGYSVSREKKESFPLTVTSAQKNPTAFYLCASSIMDRNNEQFFGPGTRLTVL.

The rearrangement links TRBV9 to TRBJ1-4; D gene ambiguous. Germline lookup yields CDR1 SGDLS and CDR2 YYNGEE. Trimming removed 2 bases from V and 5 bases from J, with 10 bases in between. This CDR3 spans 14 amino acids. CDR3 coding DNA: TGTGCCAGCAGCGTGGCTGGCCCCAATGAAAAACTGTTTTTT. It translates to CASSVAGPNEKLFF.

The genes are TRBV7-3 and TRBJ2-1; 11 positions agree with TRBD2. The germline gives CDR1 SGHTA, CDR2 FQGTGA. Trimming at V came to 5 bases and at J to 7 bases, leaving 7 bases not matched to a gene. The CDR3 is 15 amino acids. The CDR3, as DNA: TGTGCCAGCAGCATCACTAGCGGGAGTGCGAATGAGCAGTTCTTC. It translates to CASSITSGSANEQFF.